This paragraph covers one T cell receptor beta chain sequence. The antigen remains unidentified. This sample is part of a study of cytomegalovirus exposure and HLA in healthy donors. Turning to the study itself: An early release of data contained tens of millions of unique TCRs, which came from HLA-typed donors. Whole-study findings and limits: Owing to their indistinguishability, certain V segments, notably TRBV6-2 and TRBV6-3, were excluded. Segments of the TCR beta V type were, in most cases, productive about 90% or about 30% of the time in an earlier analysis.

Per germline, CDR1 SGHVS and CDR2 FQNEAQ. V lost 0 bases and J lost 6; bases outside the gene matches: 4. The CDR3 has 17 residues. The PCR had 60 Vbeta and 13 Jbeta primers. Only in-frame clones appear in the TCRdb table, and some are missing; sequencing was by immunoSEQ multiplex PCR. The sample has approximately 170,000 clones, roughly four fifths seen once. Sequencing was done on a sample of PBMCs. This TCR was sampled from a female donor in good health and CMV-seronegative. J is TRBJ2-3 and V is TRBV7-8, with 15 bases lining up with TRBD2. CDR3 DNA: TGTGCCAGCAGCTTAGCTGGGACTAGCGGGAGGAGCGATACGCAGTATTTT. Residues: CASSLAGTSGRSDTQYF.